This T cell receptor beta chain was recorded in a study of cytomegalovirus exposure and HLA in healthy donors. The V and J ends lost 5 bases and 1 base respectively, with 6 bases between them. Germline V CDR1 and CDR2: SGHTA, FQGNSA. The CDR3 is 13 amino acids. Whole-study findings and limits: A reported reduction in N-insertions relative to the 666-donor mean was seen in an Asian-associated ancestry cluster in a later analysis.

Concerning this clone itself: Its target is unknown.

PCR amplification relied on 60 Vbeta primers (plus 13 Jbeta primers). Data came from immunoSEQ multiplex PCR; TCRdb stores just in-frame clones and leaves some out. The sample holds about 120,000 clones, around 80% seen once. Sequencing was carried out using PBMCs. The sequence was collected from a man aged 30-40 years in good health and CMV-seropositive. The genes are TRBV7-2 and TRBJ2-4; D remains ambiguous. CDR3 region: CASSPRAKNIQYF. CDR3 in DNA: TGTGCCAGCAGCCCCAGGGCCAAAAACATTCAGTACTTC.